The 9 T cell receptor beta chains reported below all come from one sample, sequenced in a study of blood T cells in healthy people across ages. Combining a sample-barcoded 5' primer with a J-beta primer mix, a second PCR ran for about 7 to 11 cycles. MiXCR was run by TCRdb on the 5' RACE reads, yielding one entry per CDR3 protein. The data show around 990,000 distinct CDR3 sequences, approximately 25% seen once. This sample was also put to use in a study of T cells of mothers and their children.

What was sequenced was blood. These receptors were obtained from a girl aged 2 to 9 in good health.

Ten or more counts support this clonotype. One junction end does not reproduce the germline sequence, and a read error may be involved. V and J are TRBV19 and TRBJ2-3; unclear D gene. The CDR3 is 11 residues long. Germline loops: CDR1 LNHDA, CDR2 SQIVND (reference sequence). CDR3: CASSWADTQYF. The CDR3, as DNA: TGCGCCAGCAGCTGGGCAGATACGCAGTATTTT.

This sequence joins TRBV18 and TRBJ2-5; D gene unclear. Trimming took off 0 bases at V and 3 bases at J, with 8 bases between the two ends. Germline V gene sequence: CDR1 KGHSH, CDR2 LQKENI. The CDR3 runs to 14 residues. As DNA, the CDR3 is TGTGCCAGCTCACCACCGGTCCGAAAAGAGACCCAGTACTTC. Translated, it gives CASSPPVRKETQYF.

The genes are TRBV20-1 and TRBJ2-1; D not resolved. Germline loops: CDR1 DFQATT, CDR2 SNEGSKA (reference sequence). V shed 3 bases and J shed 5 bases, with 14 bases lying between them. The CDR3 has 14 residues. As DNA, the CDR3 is TGCAGTGCTAGGATGCGCGGAAGAGACAATGAGCAGTTCTTC. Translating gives CSARMRGRDNEQFF.

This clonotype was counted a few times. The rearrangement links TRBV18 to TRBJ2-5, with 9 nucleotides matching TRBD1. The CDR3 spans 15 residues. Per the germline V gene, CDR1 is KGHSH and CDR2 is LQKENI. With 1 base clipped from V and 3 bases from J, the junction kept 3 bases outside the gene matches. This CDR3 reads CASSPQRTGEETQYF. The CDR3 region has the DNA TGTGCCAGCTCACCACAAAGGACAGGGGAAGAGACCCAGTACTTC.

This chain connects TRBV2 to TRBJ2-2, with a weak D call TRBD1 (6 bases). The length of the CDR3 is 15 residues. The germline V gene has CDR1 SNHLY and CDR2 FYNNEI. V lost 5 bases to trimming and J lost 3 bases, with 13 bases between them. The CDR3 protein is CASSTQGFDTGELFF. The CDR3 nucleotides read TGTGCCAGCAGTACGCAGGGGTTCGACACCGGGGAGCTGTTTTTT.

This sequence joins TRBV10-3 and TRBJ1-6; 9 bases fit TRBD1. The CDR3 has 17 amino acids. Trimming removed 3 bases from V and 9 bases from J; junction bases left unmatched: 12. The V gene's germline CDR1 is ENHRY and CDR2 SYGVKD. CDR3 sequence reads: CAISELVGQGTGSPLHF. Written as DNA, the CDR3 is TGTGCCATCAGTGAACTCGTCGGACAGGGGACAGGTTCACCCCTCCACTTT.

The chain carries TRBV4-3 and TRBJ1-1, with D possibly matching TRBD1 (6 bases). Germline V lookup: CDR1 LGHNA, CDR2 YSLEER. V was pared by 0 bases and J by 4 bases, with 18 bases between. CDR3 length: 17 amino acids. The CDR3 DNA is TGCGCCAGCAGCCAAGATCCTTCAGGGGCCGAGGGCACTGAAGCTTTCTTT. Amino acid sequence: CASSQDPSGAEGTEAFF.

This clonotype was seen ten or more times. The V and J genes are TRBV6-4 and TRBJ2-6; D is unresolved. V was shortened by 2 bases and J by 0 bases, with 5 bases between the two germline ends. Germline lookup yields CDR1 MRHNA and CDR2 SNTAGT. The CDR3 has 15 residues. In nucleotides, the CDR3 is TGTGCCAGCAGTGACAGACACTCTGGGGCCAACGTCCTGACTTTC. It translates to CASSDRHSGANVLTF.

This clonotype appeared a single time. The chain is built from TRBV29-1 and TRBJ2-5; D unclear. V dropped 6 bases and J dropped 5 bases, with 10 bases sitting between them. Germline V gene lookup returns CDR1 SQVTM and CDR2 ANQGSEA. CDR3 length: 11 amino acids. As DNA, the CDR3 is TGCAGCGTCCTGACCATGGAGACCCAGTACTTC. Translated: CSVLTMETQYF.